These 31 T cell receptor beta chains were sequenced from one sample in a study of cytomegalovirus exposure and HLA in healthy donors. The PCR employed 60 Vbeta primers together with 13 Jbeta primers. Only in-frame clones appear in the TCRdb table, and some are missing; sequencing was by immunoSEQ multiplex PCR. The data show 100,000 to 150,000 clones, 74% seen once. The source material was PBMCs. These receptors were obtained from a man aged 35 to 55 in good health and CMV-seropositive.

The V and J genes are TRBV5-1 and TRBJ1-2; TRBD1 matches at 7 bases. Germline CDR1 reads SGHRS; CDR2 reads YFSETQ. V lost 0 bases, J lost 0 bases, and 14 bases stayed unmatched. CDR3 size: 19 residues. The CDR3 is CASSLVYANRDRTNYGYTF. The DNA of the CDR3 is TGCGCCAGCAGCTTGGTATACGCGAACCGGGACAGAACTAACTATGGCTACACCTTC. Using reference TRBV5-1 and TRBJ1-2 for the parts outside the CDR3, the full variable domain is KAGVTQTPRYLIKTRGQQVTLSCSPISGHRSVSWYQQTPGQGLQFLFEYFSETQRNKGNFPGRFSGRQFSNSRSEMNVSTLELGDSALYLCASSLVYANRDRTNYGYTFGSGTRLTVV.

The V call is TRBV27, the J call TRBJ2-7, with 7 nucleotides matching TRBD2. There are 14 residues in the CDR3. Germline V CDR1 and CDR2: MNHEY, SMNVEV (reference sequence). V gave up 6 bases and J gave up 0 bases; unmatched junction bases: 5. CDR3 coding DNA: TGTGCCAGCAGGAGGGAGGGGACCTCCTACGAGCAGTACTTC. Its translation is CASRREGTSYEQYF.

The chain combines TRBV29-1 with TRBJ1-3; 7 bases are a match to TRBD1. CDR1 SQVTM and CDR2 ANQGSEA come from the germline V gene. After removal of 7 bases from V and 0 bases from J, the junction contained 9 bases not matched to a gene. This CDR3 has 15 amino acids. The CDR3 nucleotides are TGCAGCGCGATGGGACAGTGGGACTCTGGAAACACCATATATTTT. Its translation is CSAMGQWDSGNTIYF.

The chain combines TRBV6-1 with TRBJ2-7, with 10 bases aligning to TRBD1. CDR1 and CDR2 from the germline V gene are MNHNS and SASEGT. The trim removed 6 bases at V and 5 bases at J, leaving 10 bases unmatched. This CDR3 has 15 amino acids. CDR3 nucleotides: TGTGCCAGCAGCGAGCGTGACAGGGGGCGGAACGAGCAGTACTTC. It translates to CASSERDRGRNEQYF.

The chain carries TRBV27 and TRBJ1-1; D is undetermined. Germline CDR1 reads MNHEY; CDR2 reads SMNVEV (reference sequence). This CDR3 contains 13 residues. V lost 3 bases and J lost 3, with 8 bases in between. This CDR3 reads CASSFKRDTEAFF. The CDR3 DNA reads as TGTGCCAGCAGTTTTAAGCGGGACACTGAAGCTTTCTTT.

The V call is TRBV2, the J call TRBJ1-2; the D gene is possibly TRBD1 (6 bases). CDR1 SNHLY and CDR2 FYNNEI come from the germline V gene. Trimming shortened V by 3 bases and J by 7 bases, and 15 bases separated the two germline ends. The CDR3 sequence is 14 residues long. The CDR3 is CASSDSQGRGGYTF. CDR3 DNA: TGTGCCAGCAGTGACTCTCAGGGGAGGGGTGGCTACACCTTC.

This clone was seen only a few times. The chain couples TRBV5-1 to TRBJ1-4; no clear D gene. The CDR3 totals 13 residues. V gave up 4 bases and J gave up 8 bases, with 12 bases separating them. Germline loops: CDR1 SGHRS, CDR2 YFSETQ. In DNA form, the CDR3 reads TGCGCCAGCAGCCTTAGGCTAGGAGAAAAACTGTTTTTT. This codes for CASSLRLGEKLFF. Supplemented by reference TRBV5-1 and TRBJ1-4, the full variable domain reads KAGVTQTPRYLIKTRGQQVTLSCSPISGHRSVSWYQQTPGQGLQFLFEYFSETQRNKGNFPGRFSGRQFSNSRSEMNVSTLELGDSALYLCASSLRLGEKLFFGSGTQLSVL.

This clone has only one observation. The gene calls are TRBV30 and TRBJ2-7; 7 nucleotides align to TRBD1. V gave up 0 bases and J gave up 2 bases; unmatched junction bases: 1. Germline assignment: CDR1 GTSNPN and CDR2 SVGIG (reference sequence). CDR3 length: 13 residues. CDR3: CAWSVTGAYEQYF. CDR3 bases: TGTGCCTGGAGTGTAACAGGGGCCTACGAGCAGTACTTC.

This clone was found once. J is TRBJ1-4 and V is TRBV4-2, with D maybe TRBD1 (5 bases). Germline CDR1 is LGHNA and CDR2 is YNFKEQ. Trimming removed 1 base at V and 4 bases at J, with 10 bases between. The CDR3 is 15 residues long. The CDR3 here is CASSQGRQGNEKLFF. CDR3 DNA sequence: TGTGCCAGCAGCCAAGGACGGCAGGGTAATGAAAAACTGTTTTTT.

This chain uses TRBV19 with TRBJ2-7; 7 bases match TRBD1. V dropped 6 bases and J dropped 6; count of bases not matched to a gene: 8. This CDR3 has 13 residues. From germline, CDR1 is LNHDA and CDR2 SQIVND (reference sequence). The CDR3 DNA sequence: TGTGCCAGTAGCACCCGACAGGGCGGCGAGCAGTACTTC. Its protein is CASSTRQGGEQYF.

This clone was detected a few times. V usage is TRBV2 and J usage is TRBJ2-5, with 10 nucleotides matching TRBD1. The germline V gene encodes CDR1 SNHLY and CDR2 FYNNEI. V lost 6 bases, J lost 5 bases, and 6 bases stayed unmatched. The CDR3 covers 14 residues. The CDR3 DNA follows: TGTGCCAGCAGGGGACAGGGGAGACTTGAGACCCAGTACTTC. Its translation: CASRGQGRLETQYF.

The rearrangement joins TRBV7-9 to TRBJ2-7; D is possibly TRBD1 (5 bases). The V end lost 3 bases, the J end lost 6 bases, and 12 bases lay between the germline ends. This CDR3 is built from 13 residues. The germline CDR1 and CDR2 sequences are SEHNR and FQNEAQ (reference sequence). The CDR3 DNA reads as TGTGCCAGCAGCTTGCAGGGCTTTAGCGAGCAGTACTTC. This gives the protein CASSLQGFSEQYF.

J is TRBJ1-6 and V is TRBV27; 9 nucleotides agree with TRBD1. This CDR3 comprises 15 residues. J lost 4 bases, V lost 5 bases, and 3 bases had no gene match. In germline, CDR1 is MNHEY, CDR2 SMNVEV (reference sequence). The DNA of the CDR3 is TGTGCCAGCAGTATACAGGGGGCTTATAATTCACCCCTCCACTTT. Amino acid sequence: CASSIQGAYNSPLHF.

The V and J genes are TRBV9 and TRBJ2-3; possible D gene TRBD2, 7 bases. The CDR3 totals 13 residues. CDR1 and CDR2 (germline): SGDLS, YYNGEE. Trimming cost V 3 bases and J 6 bases, with 11 bases left between them. The CDR3 DNA follows: TGTGCCAGCAGCGACCGGGGGGCGGATACGCAGTATTTT. Translated: CASSDRGADTQYF.

This rearrangement joins TRBV25-1 to TRBJ2-7, with D perhaps matching TRBD2 (6 bases). The germline gives CDR1 MGHDK, CDR2 SYGVNS. The ends were cut back, 5 bases at V and 3 bases at J, with 14 bases in the middle. The CDR3 loop spans 14 amino acids. This CDR3 is CASSSSGVDYEQYF. For the CDR3, the DNA is TGTGCCAGCAGTAGTTCGGGGGTAGACTACGAGCAGTACTTC.

The rearrangement links TRBV6-1 to TRBJ1-1; D gene unclear. The CDR3 runs 10 residues. V lost 6 bases, J lost 7 bases, and 6 bases lay in between. Germline V lookup: CDR1 MNHNS, CDR2 SASEGT. The CDR3 sequence is CASRFSEAFF. The CDR3 coding sequence is TGTGCCAGCAGGTTTAGTGAAGCTTTCTTT.

This clone was seen only once. The rearrangement uses TRBV10-3 and TRBJ2-3; TRBD2 aligns across 10 bases. There are 14 residues in the CDR3. The V and J ends lost 10 bases and 4 bases, in that order; junction bases with no gene match: 8. Germline V lookup: CDR1 ENHRY, CDR2 SYGVKD. The chain's CDR3 is CANSLAGAADTQYF. CDR3 nucleotide sequence: TGTGCCAACTCCCTAGCGGGAGCGGCAGATACGCAGTATTTT.

This clone was counted a single time. V and J are TRBV6-4 and TRBJ2-1, with D possibly being TRBD1 (5 bases). The CDR3 covers 14 residues. Germline V lookup: CDR1 MRHNA, CDR2 SNTAGT. V was trimmed by 4 bases and J by 6 bases, leaving 13 bases between them. This CDR3 is CASSALRQGNEQFF. In DNA form, the CDR3 reads TGTGCCAGCAGTGCTCTCCGGCAGGGCAATGAGCAGTTCTTC.

The chain employs TRBV18 and TRBJ1-1; 9 bases fit TRBD1. Germline values: CDR1 KGHSH, CDR2 LQKENI. The length of the CDR3 is 17 residues. Trimming took 3 bases from V and 0 from J; bases not matched to a gene: 8. The CDR3 loop reads CASSPEDRGVMNTEAFF. As DNA, the CDR3 is TGTGCCAGCTCACCTGAGGACAGGGGAGTTATGAACACTGAAGCTTTCTTT.

J is TRBJ2-5 and V is TRBV9; TRBD1 agrees at 8 bases. This CDR3 region has 15 residues. The germline V gene has CDR1 SGDLS and CDR2 YYNGEE. Unmatched junction bases numbered 8, after V lost 3 bases and J lost 4 bases. CDR3: CASSALGQGVETQYF. The CDR3 coding sequence is TGTGCCAGCAGCGCGCTTGGACAGGGAGTAGAGACCCAGTACTTC.

The chain links TRBV7-9 to TRBJ2-3; 8 positions agree with TRBD2. The CDR3 spans 16 residues. V lost 5 bases, J lost 0 bases, and 7 bases stayed unmatched. In germline, CDR1 is SEHNR, CDR2 FQNEAQ (reference sequence). Here the CDR3 reads CASSGATSGSTDTQYF. In DNA, the CDR3 is TGTGCCAGCAGCGGCGCAACTAGCGGTAGCACAGATACGCAGTATTTT.

This clone was counted a few times. The CDR3 loop is CASSLEGGPDREQFF. The DNA for the CDR3 is TGCGCCAGCAGCTTGGAGGGAGGGCCCGACCGGGAGCAGTTCTTC. V gene TRBV5-1 combines with J gene TRBJ2-1; 7 bases align to TRBD2. Germline CDR1 is SGHRS and CDR2 is YFSETQ. V lost 0 bases, J lost 10 bases, and 10 bases stayed unmatched. The CDR3 is 15 amino acids.

The chain links TRBV19 to TRBJ1-5; 9 positions match TRBD1. V gave up 6 bases and J gave up 6 bases; unmatched junction bases: 9. The germline gives CDR1 LNHDA, CDR2 SQIVND (reference sequence). The CDR3 spans 15 residues. The CDR3 sequence: CASRYPGTGIQPQHF. CDR3 in DNA: TGTGCCAGTAGATACCCCGGGACAGGGATTCAGCCCCAGCATTTT.

The rearrangement links TRBV30 to TRBJ1-2; D remains ambiguous. V dropped 4 bases and J dropped 4 bases, with 7 bases sitting between them. Germline loops: CDR1 GTSNPN, CDR2 SVGIG (reference sequence). This CDR3 comprises 11 residues. CDR3 in amino acids: CAWTPLYGYTF. In DNA, the CDR3 is TGTGCCTGGACCCCACTCTATGGCTACACCTTC.

The rearrangement links TRBV9 to TRBJ2-7; 8 bases are shared with TRBD1. Germline loops: CDR1 SGDLS, CDR2 YYNGEE. The V segment lost 1 base and the J segment 2 bases; nucleotides outside the gene matches: 5. CDR3 length: 15 residues. The CDR3 nucleotides are TGTGCCAGCAGCGTAACGGGACAGGAAGCCTACGAGCAGTACTTC. It yields the protein CASSVTGQEAYEQYF. Filled out from reference TRBV9 and TRBJ2-7, the complete variable domain reads DSGVTQTPKHLITATGQRVTLRCSPRSGDLSVYWYQQSLDQGLQFLIQYYNGEERAKGNILERFSAQQFPDLHSELNLSSLELGDSALYFCASSVTGQEAYEQYFGPGTRLTVT.

The V gene is TRBV7-2, the J gene TRBJ2-7; TRBD2 might be the D (5 bases). This CDR3 is built from 14 residues. Trimming took 2 bases from V and 6 from J, leaving 14 bases between them. The germline V gene encodes CDR1 SGHTA and CDR2 FQGNSA. The CDR3 nucleotides are TGTGCCAGCAGCTTACGGGCTAGCTGGGGCGAGCAGTACTTC. This translates into CASSLRASWGEQYF.

This clone appeared a few times. The rearrangement uses TRBV20-1 and TRBJ2-3; no clear D gene. From germline, CDR1 is DFQATT and CDR2 SNEGSKA (reference sequence). This CDR3 contains 11 residues. Trimming removed 7 bases at V and 2 bases at J, with 7 bases between. CDR3 nucleotide sequence: TGCAGTGGTCTCGTCACAGATACGCAGTATTTT. Protein: CSGLVTDTQYF.

The table lists this clone with a few counts. The CDR3 loop reads CSVATTGGHEQYF. CDR3 DNA: TGCAGCGTTGCTACAACAGGGGGCCACGAGCAGTACTTC. The chain links TRBV29-1 to TRBJ2-7, with 9 bases aligning to TRBD1. The trim removed 4 bases at V and 5 bases at J, leaving 6 bases unmatched. This CDR3 has 13 amino acids. Per germline, CDR1 SQVTM and CDR2 ANQGSEA.

The rearrangement uses TRBV19 and TRBJ2-1, with 8 nucleotides matching TRBD2. The CDR3 consists of 15 residues. CDR1 and CDR2 from the germline V gene are LNHDA and SQIVND (reference sequence). J lost 0 bases, V lost 6 bases, and 4 bases had no gene match. CDR3 nucleotides: TGTGCCAGTAGCCCCGGGAGGGCCTCCTACAATGAGCAGTTCTTC. It codes for CASSPGRASYNEQFF. The variable domain in full, completed from reference TRBV19 and TRBJ2-1, reads DGGITQSPKYLFRKEGQNVTLSCEQNLNHDAMYWYRQDPGQGLRLIYYSQIVNDFQKGDIAEGYSVSREKKESFPLTVTSAQKNPTAFYLCASSPGRASYNEQFFGPGTRLTVL.

The chain recombines TRBV7-9 with TRBJ2-7; 8 bases match TRBD2. Germline lookup yields CDR1 SEHNR and CDR2 FQNEAQ (reference sequence). Germline trimming cut 1 base from V and 7 bases from J; bases unmatched to any gene: 9. The CDR3 totals 15 residues. The DNA of the CDR3 is TGTGCCAGCAGCTTAGATCAGCGGGAGATTCAAGAGCAGTACTTC. This gives the protein CASSLDQREIQEQYF. Combining the CDR3 with reference TRBV7-9 and TRBJ2-7 gives the whole variable domain DTGVSQNPRHKITKRGQNVTFRCDPISEHNRLYWYRQTLGQGPEFLTYFQNEAQLEKSRLLSDRFSAERPKGSFSTLEIQRTEQGDSAMYLCASSLDQREIQEQYFGPGTRLTVT.

V gene TRBV5-5 combines with J gene TRBJ1-3; 12 nucleotides match TRBD1. CDR3 length: 17 residues. Germline V gene lookup returns CDR1 SGHKS and CDR2 YYEKEE (reference sequence). After removal of 3 bases from V and 2 bases from J, the junction contained 6 bases not matched to a gene. In nucleotides, the CDR3 is TGTGCCAGCAGCTCCGGGACAGGGGGCTCGGCTGGAAACACCATATATTTT. Translation: CASSSGTGGSAGNTIYF.